The sequence of this TCR beta chain was determined in a study of blood T cell repertoires in COVID-19. The wider study: The United States, Italy and Spain were the sources of the acute and convalescent COVID-19 samples. PBMCs, B-cell-depleted T cells, or T cells were the source of the cDNA or gDNA that made up the material.

The CDR3 spans 12 residues. V trimming: 6 bases; J trimming: 7 bases; junction bases outside the gene matches: 4. Germline CDR1 and CDR2: MNHEY and SVGAGI. Enrolled during active infection, Seattle patients were then followed longitudinally. Under the authors' procedure: Reference gene primers were amplified, and this amplification served to estimate nucleated cell counts. The table came from immunoSEQ multiplex PCR; TCRdb's copy has only in-frame clones and leaves some out. V and J calls and clone size come straight from that table; D and trimming were deduced from the DNA. Found here are approximately 210,000 clones, less than 95% of them singletons; the top ten hold roughly 0.76%.

The clonotype originates from a man aged 25-45 years with COVID-19, enrolled during active disease. This chain joins TRBV6-5 and TRBJ1-2; 8 bases are a match to TRBD1. The sequenced material came from peripheral blood. CDR3 amino acids: CASRQGAGGYTF. CDR3 bases: TGTGCCAGCAGGCAGGGGGCCGGTGGCTACACCTTC.